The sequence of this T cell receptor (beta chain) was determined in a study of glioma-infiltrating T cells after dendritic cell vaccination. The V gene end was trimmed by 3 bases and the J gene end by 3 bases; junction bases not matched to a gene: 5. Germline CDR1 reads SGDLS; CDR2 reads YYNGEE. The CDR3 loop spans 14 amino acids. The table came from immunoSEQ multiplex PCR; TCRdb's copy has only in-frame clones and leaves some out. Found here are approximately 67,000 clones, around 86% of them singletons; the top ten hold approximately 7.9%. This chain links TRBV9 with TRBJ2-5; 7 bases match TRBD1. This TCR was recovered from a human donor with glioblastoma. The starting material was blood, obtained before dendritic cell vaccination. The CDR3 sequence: CASSAAGGEETQYF. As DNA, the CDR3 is TGTGCCAGCAGCGCGGCAGGGGGTGAAGAGACCCAGTACTTC.